The clone carrying this T cell receptor beta chain was detected a few times. Its target is unknown. Expressed TCRB transcripts were sequenced because the entire RNA isolate underwent reverse transcription. Only in-frame clones appear in the TCRdb table, and some are missing; sequencing was by immunoSEQ multiplex PCR. The repertoire holds 150,000 or so clones, with 9% to 10% as singletons. This entry is derived from a study of beta chain features in type 1 diabetes. The study's findings and limits: The naive, central memory and Treg TCRB repertoires looked more alike in patients than they did in healthy donors. Shorter TCRB CDR3s, moderately but significantly so, were found in Type 1 diabetes patients in all four CD4+ subsets.

Losses at the gene ends were 0 bases for V and 4 bases for J; bases not matched to a gene: 4. CDR3 length: 15 amino acids. CDR1 is SGHVS, CDR2 FQNEAQ, per germline. Sequenced input: central memory CD4+ T cells from blood. The source is a middle-aged woman in good health. The rearrangement joins TRBV7-8 to TRBJ1-2; 8 nucleotides match TRBD1. The CDR3 reads CASSLAGQGPYGYTF. In nucleotides, the CDR3 is TGTGCCAGCAGCTTAGCTGGACAGGGACCCTATGGCTACACCTTC.